This passage covers 5 T cell receptor beta chains from one sample sequenced in a study of shared clonotypes between healthy human individuals. The assay was immunoSEQ multiplex PCR, and TCRdb's table has in-frame clones only and misses some. In the table there are about 800,000 clones, 95% to 97% of which are singletons. As defined, naive CD8 cells were CD45RO-negative and positively selected for CCR7, with terminally differentiated effector memory CD45RA+ cells excluded. Sequencing used naive CD8+ T cells sorted from blood. These receptor sequences come from a man aged 25 to 40 in good health.

This sequence joins TRBV6-1 and TRBJ2-7; 7 nucleotides align to TRBD1. Trimming took 1 base from V and 2 from J; bases not matched to a gene: 11. CDR3 size: 17 residues. Per germline, CDR1 MNHNS and CDR2 SASEGT. The CDR3 protein is CASSEGSFGTATYEQYF. In nucleotides, the CDR3 is TGTGCCAGCAGTGAAGGGTCCTTCGGGACAGCCACCTACGAGCAGTACTTC.

The genes are TRBV14 and TRBJ1-2, with D possibly matching TRBD1 (6 bases). This CDR3 contains 17 residues. The V gene lost 0 bases and the J gene lost 5 bases, with 19 bases spanning the gap. CDR1 is SGHDN and CDR2 is FVKESK in the germline V gene. The CDR3 DNA follows: TGTGCCAGCAGCCAAGATTGGGGGGCGGAGAGCAAATATGGCTACACCTTC. Residues: CASSQDWGAESKYGYTF.

The gene calls are TRBV7-9 and TRBJ1-5, with TRBD1 as a possible D gene (5 bases). The CDR3 extends over 15 amino acids. CDR1 is SEHNR and CDR2 is FQNEAQ in the germline V gene (reference sequence). V lost 6 bases and J 1 base, leaving 13 bases between the germline ends. The CDR3 coding sequence is TGTGCCAGCAGTCACGGAGGGGAGAGCAATCAGCCCCAGCATTTT. This encodes CASSHGGESNQPQHF.

This chain uses TRBV7-9 with TRBJ2-7, with unresolved D. V dropped 1 base and J dropped 3 bases, with 10 bases sitting between them. The CDR3 length is 14 residues. Germline CDR1 reads SEHNR; CDR2 reads FQNEAQ (reference sequence). Here the CDR3 reads CASSLGHTSYEQYF. CDR3 in DNA: TGTGCCAGCAGCTTAGGACACACGAGCTACGAGCAGTACTTC.

The genes are TRBV27 and TRBJ2-7; a possible D gene is TRBD2 (5 bases). This CDR3 is 11 amino acids long. Germline loops: CDR1 MNHEY, CDR2 SMNVEV (reference sequence). Trimming removed 4 bases at V and 5 bases at J, with 6 bases between. Written as DNA, the CDR3 is TGTGCCAGCAGTTACGGGAACGAGCAGTACTTC. Encoded protein: CASSYGNEQYF.